This TCR beta chain was identified during a study of shared clonotypes between healthy human individuals. Trimming pared 10 bases from V and 4 bases from J, leaving 5 bases between. There are 10 residues in the CDR3. Germline CDR1 reads MNHEY; CDR2 reads SMNVEV (reference sequence). General observations from the study: Shared across a few donors were roughly 5.3% of the naive CD4 clonotypes.

In regard to this clone: Its antigen is not known.

This table comes from immunoSEQ multiplex PCR, and its TCRdb copy is limited to in-frame clones, with some not included. The repertoire holds approximately 1,500,000 clones, with roughly 96% as singletons. V and J are TRBV27 and TRBJ2-1; D remains unclear. The origin of this receptor is a young man in good health. The sample was naive CD4+ T cells sorted from blood. Subset here: CD45RA+ positively selected. The CDR3 DNA reads TGTGCCACCGGGTACAATGAGCAGTTCTTC. Translated: CATGYNEQFF.